These 15 T cell receptor beta chains came from one sample sequenced in a study of graft-versus-host responses after intestinal transplantation. These receptors' targets are unknown. Clones were read by immunoSEQ multiplex PCR, and TCRdb kept only the in-frame ones, dropping some. The sample contains 90,000 to 150,000 clones, approximately 95% of which appear only once. The sample consisted of unstimulated CD4+ T cells sorted from spleen or lymph node cells, taken before intestinal transplant. These receptors originate from a human donor who received an intestinal transplant.

This chain uses TRBV6-6 with TRBJ2-7, with a weak D call TRBD2 (6 bases). The CDR3 is 10 amino acids. The germline CDR1 and CDR2 sequences are MNHNY and SVGAGI (reference sequence). V lost 11 bases to trimming and J lost 12 bases, with 17 bases between them. The CDR3 spells CASSGGNRYF. The CDR3 region has the DNA TGTGCCTCCAGTGGGGGGAATAGGTACTTC.

V and J are TRBV11-1 and TRBJ2-7; D is possibly TRBD2 (5 bases). From germline, CDR1 is SGHAT and CDR2 FQDESV (reference sequence). The CDR3 is made up of 11 amino acids. The germline V and J ends were trimmed by 4 bases and 7 bases, with 8 bases remaining between them. CDR3 in DNA: TGTGCCAGCAGCTCTCGGACTGAGCAGTACTTC. It yields the protein CASSSRTEQYF.

V usage is TRBV9 and J usage is TRBJ2-1; 9 nucleotides align to TRBD2. The junction had 3 bases not matched to a gene; V was cut back by 3 bases and J by 2 bases. CDR3 size: 15 residues. Per the germline V gene, CDR1 is SGDLS and CDR2 is YYNGEE. CDR3 in DNA: TGTGCCAGCAGCGGGGGACTAGCCACCTACAATGAGCAGTTCTTC. This translates into CASSGGLATYNEQFF.

The chain links TRBV10-3 to TRBJ2-3; D is unresolved. V lost 10 bases to trimming and J lost 5 bases, with 16 bases between them. The CDR3 spans 13 residues. Germline CDR1 ENHRY, CDR2 SYGVKD. CDR3 coding DNA: TGTGCCACCGGCGGCCCTAATCAAGATACGCAGTATTTT. It codes for CATGGPNQDTQYF.

The J gene is TRBJ2-1, the V gene TRBV29-1, with D perhaps TRBD2 (5 bases). The germline gives CDR1 SQVTM, CDR2 ANQGSEA. V lost 4 bases and J lost 9, with 16 bases in between. The CDR3 extends over 13 amino acids. The chain's CDR3 is CSVAGFGGGEQFF. The CDR3, as DNA: TGCAGCGTTGCAGGCTTCGGAGGTGGTGAGCAGTTCTTC.

The chain carries TRBV11-3 and TRBJ2-2, with 9 nucleotides matching TRBD1. Germline CDR1 and CDR2: SGHNT and YENEEA. V gave up 5 bases and J gave up 8 bases; unmatched junction bases: 9. The CDR3 length is 15 residues. The CDR3 sequence: CASSRLQDRGGELFF. DNA of the CDR3: TGTGCCAGCAGCCGCCTCCAAGACAGGGGGGGGGAGCTGTTTTTT.

J is TRBJ1-2 and V is TRBV9, with D tentatively TRBD1 (6 bases). The V end lost 4 bases, the J end lost 7 bases, and 23 bases lay between the germline ends. This CDR3 is 16 amino acids long. The germline V gene encodes CDR1 SGDLS and CDR2 YYNGEE. Here the CDR3 reads CASSPWAGEGYFGYTF. Written as DNA, the CDR3 is TGTGCCAGCAGCCCTTGGGCAGGGGAAGGTTACTTTGGCTACACCTTC.

The V and J genes are TRBV2 and TRBJ1-1; D is unresolved. The V gene lost 6 bases and the J gene lost 3 bases, with 2 bases spanning the gap. Germline V lookup: CDR1 SNHLY, CDR2 FYNNEI. This CDR3 is built from 10 residues. The DNA of the CDR3 is TGTGCCAGCAGGTACACTGAAGCTTTCTTT. Translating it yields CASRYTEAFF. The full variable domain, rest sourced from reference TRBV2 and TRBJ1-1, is EPEVTQTPSHQVTQMGQEVILRCVPISNHLYFYWYRQILGQKVEFLVSFYNNEISEKSEIFDDQFSVERPDGSNFTLKIRSTKLEDSAMYFCASRYTEAFFGQGTRLTVV.

The chain joins TRBV7-3 to TRBJ2-1; TRBD1 matches at 8 bases. Looked up from germline, CDR1 is SGHTA and CDR2 is FQGTGA. CDR3 length: 14 residues. V was pared by 5 bases and J by 4 bases, with 4 bases of the junction left unmatched. In nucleotides, the CDR3 is TGTGCCAGCAGCCCGGACAGGGCTTACAATGAGCAGTTCTTC. It is translated as CASSPDRAYNEQFF.

This chain links TRBV9 with TRBJ2-3; D is uncertain. Trimming removed 4 bases at V and 2 bases at J, with 5 bases between. The CDR3 covers 12 residues. CDR1 is SGDLS, CDR2 YYNGEE, per germline. CDR3 coding DNA: TGTGCCAGCAGCACATACACAGATACGCAGTATTTT. Encoded protein: CASSTYTDTQYF.

The rearrangement joins TRBV5-1 to TRBJ1-1; the D gene is possibly TRBD1 (6 bases). Germline V gene data show CDR1 as SGHRS and CDR2 as YFSETQ. The CDR3 is 15 residues long. Trimming shortened V by 4 bases and J by 1 base, and 14 bases separated the two germline ends. CDR3 residues: CASSPRQATNTEAFF. Written as DNA, the CDR3 is TGCGCCAGCAGCCCGAGACAGGCGACGAACACTGAAGCTTTCTTT.

The rearrangement joins TRBV5-1 to TRBJ2-1; TRBD1 matches at 7 bases. The CDR3 has 16 residues. Germline V CDR1 and CDR2: SGHRS, YFSETQ. V shed 0 bases, J shed 6 bases, and the junction held 9 bases outside the gene matches. This chain's CDR3 is CASSLAQGVSSNEQFF. The DNA for the CDR3 is TGCGCCAGCAGCTTGGCCCAGGGGGTAAGCAGCAATGAGCAGTTCTTC.

This clone was detected once. V and J are TRBV2 and TRBJ2-2, with 9 bases matching TRBD1. In germline, CDR1 is SNHLY, CDR2 FYNNEI. CDR3 length: 15 amino acids. Trimming took 5 bases from V and 3 from J; bases not matched to a gene: 4. CDR3 coding DNA: TGTGCCAGCAGTCGGGGGACAGGGTACACCGGGGAGCTGTTTTTT. Protein product: CASSRGTGYTGELFF.

The chain joins TRBV30 to TRBJ2-3; D is possibly TRBD2 (6 bases). Deletions cut 3 bases from V and 8 bases from J, with 15 bases between. Germline V lookup: CDR1 GTSNPN, CDR2 SVGIG (reference sequence). CDR3 length: 13 residues. CDR3 loop: CAWRRKGGVTQYF. CDR3 coding DNA: TGTGCCTGGAGGCGGAAGGGCGGGGTTACGCAGTATTTT.

The chain is built from TRBV2 and TRBJ1-2; the D is unclear. Germline V gives CDR1 SNHLY, CDR2 FYNNEI. V lost 3 bases to trimming and J lost 8 bases, with 13 bases between them. This CDR3 comprises 13 residues. The CDR3 coding sequence is TGTGCCAGCAGTGAGGCCTATGAGGGCGGCTACACCTTC. Translation: CASSEAYEGGYTF.